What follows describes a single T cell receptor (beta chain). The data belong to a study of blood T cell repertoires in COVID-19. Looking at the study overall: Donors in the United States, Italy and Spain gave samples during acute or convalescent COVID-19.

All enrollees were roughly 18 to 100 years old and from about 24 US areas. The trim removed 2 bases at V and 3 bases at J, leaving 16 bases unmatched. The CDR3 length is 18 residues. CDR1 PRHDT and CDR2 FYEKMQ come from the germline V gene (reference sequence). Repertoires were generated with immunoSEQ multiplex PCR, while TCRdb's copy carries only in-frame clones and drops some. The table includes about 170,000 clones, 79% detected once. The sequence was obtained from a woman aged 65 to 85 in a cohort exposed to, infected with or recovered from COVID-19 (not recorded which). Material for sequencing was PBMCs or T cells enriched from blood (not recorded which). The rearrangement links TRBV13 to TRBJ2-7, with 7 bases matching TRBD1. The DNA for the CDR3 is TGTGCCAGCAGCTTACAGTGGCCCCGGGACAGCCCCAACTACGAGCAGTACTTC. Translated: CASSLQWPRDSPNYEQYF.